This TCR beta chain was identified in a study of cytomegalovirus exposure and HLA in healthy donors. On the study more broadly: HLA-typed donors were the source of about 90 million unique TCRs held in an early data release. General study results and limits: Immune exposure was documented only through CMV serostatus.

Turning to this clone: Its antigen is as yet unknown.

60 Vbeta and 13 Jbeta primers were used in PCR. Here immunoSEQ multiplex PCR was the method, and the copy in TCRdb shows in-frame clones only, minus some. The sample has around 130,000 clones; roughly 88% are singletons. This sequence was found in a boy aged 10-17 years in good health and CMV-seronegative. The sample comprised PBMCs.

The CDR3 DNA follows: TGTGCCAGTAGTATAGTTTCATCTAGGGGCTACGAGCAGTACTTC. Translation gives CASSIVSSRGYEQYF. The chain employs TRBV19 and TRBJ2-7; D may be TRBD1 (5 bases). The CDR3 length is 15 residues. CDR1 and CDR2 from the germline V gene are LNHDA and SQIVND (reference sequence). The V end was cut by 1 base, the J end by 3 bases, with 13 bases between.